Listed below are T cell receptor beta chains from one sample, sequenced in a study of T cell responses to AZD1222 COVID-19 vaccine. Produced via immunoSEQ multiplex PCR; TCRdb's table is partial and in-frame only. Found here are 86,000 or so clones, 75% to 95% of them singletons; the top ten hold 4.5%. This specimen was peripheral blood, taken on day 0 of MenACWY control vaccination. The receptors stem from an adult in good health. Both conserved end residues are trimmed from each CDR3.

V gene: TRBV7-8; J gene: TRBJ1-2; CDR3 protein: ASSPGTGKSGGYT
V gene: TRBV28; J gene: TRBJ1-1; CDR3 protein: ASTLAGLNTEAF
V gene: TRBV5-1; J gene: TRBJ1-2; CDR3 protein: ASSLPSDGYT
V gene: TRBV2; J gene: TRBJ1-5; CDR3 protein: ASVAGQGNQPQH
V gene: TRBV7-9; J gene: TRBJ1-2; CDR3 protein: ASSLGTRTS
V gene: TRBV5-4; J gene: TRBJ1-5; CDR3 protein: ASTWGDYPSNQPQH
V gene: TRBV30; J gene: TRBJ1-4; CDR3 protein: AWSFLGGSNEKLF
V gene: TRBV27; J gene: TRBJ2-2; CDR3 protein: ASSSASGVPGELF
V gene: TRBV6-1; J gene: TRBJ1-6; CDR3 protein: ASSDAGNSPLH
V gene: TRBV12-5; J gene: TRBJ1-1; CDR3 protein: ASGLEGGTEAF
V gene: TRBV27; J gene: TRBJ1-1; CDR3 protein: ASRPEWGLGTEAF
V gene: TRBV2; J gene: TRBJ1-6; CDR3 protein: ASSGTGWRSPLH
V gene: TRBV28; J gene: TRBJ2-2; CDR3 protein: ASSFLGGELF
V gene: TRBV18; J gene: TRBJ1-3; CDR3 protein: ASSPVGDSGNTIY
V gene: TRBV19; J gene: TRBJ1-5; CDR3 protein: ASSLQEGLPYRANQPQH
V gene: TRBV4-1; J gene: TRBJ1-1; CDR3 protein: ASSHPGGEAF
V gene: TRBV6-5; J gene: TRBJ2-7; CDR3 protein: ASSPTPLREQY
V gene: TRBV5-1; J gene: TRBJ2-7; CDR3 protein: ASSFGILGASGMGYEQY
V gene: TRBV13; J gene: TRBJ1-1; CDR3 protein: ASSHRDRVGTEAF
V gene: TRBV27; J gene: TRBJ2-5; CDR3 protein: ASSFWAEGTQY
V gene: TRBV28; J gene: TRBJ1-1; CDR3 protein: ASSLYGTEAF
V gene: TRBV27; J gene: TRBJ2-1; CDR3 protein: ASTPLDGPRNEQF
V gene: TRBV3-1/TRBV3-2; J gene: TRBJ1-4; CDR3 protein: ASRGPYNEKLF
V gene: TRBV14; J gene: TRBJ2-7; CDR3 protein: ASSQFGEQY
V gene: TRBV27; J gene: TRBJ2-3; CDR3 protein: ASSQPRMRTSEDTQY
V gene: TRBV11-3; J gene: TRBJ2-1; CDR3 protein: ASCKDSSYNEQF
V gene: TRBV2; J gene: TRBJ1-5; CDR3 protein: ASSGSKGDQPQH
V gene: TRBV5-8; J gene: TRBJ1-5; CDR3 protein: ASSSPPYSNQPQH
V gene: TRBV28; J gene: TRBJ2-7; CDR3 protein: ASSLAGTTSYEQY
V gene: TRBV6-2/TRBV6-3; J gene: TRBJ1-6; CDR3 protein: ASSSGFTSPLH
V gene: TRBV7-3; J gene: TRBJ2-1; CDR3 protein: ASSPNPTSGRYNEQF
V gene: TRBV10-3; J gene: TRBJ2-1; CDR3 protein: AISAHRVSSYNEQF
V gene: TRBV5-5; J gene: TRBJ1-1; CDR3 protein: ASSLGQTGDTEAF
V gene: TRBV11-2; J gene: TRBJ2-2; CDR3 protein: ASSSDRGAGELF
V gene: TRBV3-1/TRBV3-2; J gene: TRBJ2-1; CDR3 protein: ASSQLAGVNEQF
V gene: TRBV4-1; J gene: TRBJ2-6; CDR3 protein: ASSHLPGLAGNSGANVLT
V gene: TRBV28; J gene: TRBJ2-1; CDR3 protein: ASSLTSGSLSEQF
V gene: TRBV12-5; J gene: TRBJ2-6; CDR3 protein: ASGSSNVGGAGANVLT
V gene: TRBV28; J gene: TRBJ1-5; CDR3 protein: ASSQGTRQGQPQH
V gene: TRBV7-9; J gene: TRBJ2-7; CDR3 protein: ASSPETRVYEQY
V gene: TRBV6-5; J gene: TRBJ1-1; CDR3 protein: ASIKNTEAF
V gene: TRBV2; J gene: TRBJ1-3; CDR3 protein: ASRPRTGGNTIY
V gene: TRBV5-6; J gene: TRBJ2-6; CDR3 protein: ASSLLAGIKEGANVLT
V gene: TRBV5-4; J gene: TRBJ1-6; CDR3 protein: ASSIGQGSNSPLH
V gene: TRBV28; J gene: TRBJ1-6; CDR3 protein: ASGRGDSPLH
V gene: TRBV6-6; J gene: TRBJ2-1; CDR3 protein: ASSYPAGPYDEQF
V gene: TRBV19; J gene: TRBJ1-5; CDR3 protein: ASSPNRGLRQPQH
V gene: TRBV7-9; J gene: TRBJ2-3; CDR3 protein: ASSLATSGRTDTQY
V gene: TRBV18; J gene: TRBJ2-3; CDR3 protein: ASSPERGTQY
V gene: TRBV6-2/TRBV6-3; J gene: TRBJ2-5; CDR3 protein: ASSYVASGTETQY
V gene: TRBV7-9; J gene: TRBJ2-3; CDR3 protein: ATGAVEAVGTQY
V gene: TRBV9; J gene: TRBJ2-1; CDR3 protein: ASSADLPAGGGNEQF
V gene: TRBV19; J gene: TRBJ1-2; CDR3 protein: ASSDSAYGYT
V gene: TRBV10-1; J gene: TRBJ2-6; CDR3 protein: ASSEGYGANVLT
V gene: TRBV12-5; J gene: TRBJ1-1; CDR3 protein: ASGPSDYGLRDTEAF
V gene: TRBV24-1; J gene: TRBJ1-5; CDR3 protein: ATSDLLPTPLEGNQPQH